One and the same sample provided the 7 T cell receptor beta chains below, sequenced in a study of T cell repertoires in cytomegalovirus infection. TCRdb redid the calling of the reads with MiXCR, one entry per CDR3 protein. The sample includes roughly 500,000 distinct CDR3 sequences, 11% seen only once; the top ten take roughly 10%. Sequenced sample: PBMCs. Source of these receptors: a human donor in good health (CMV status not recorded). Some clones in this sample may be carry-over from other donors' samples.

The chain uses TRBV6-5 and TRBJ1-1; TRBD1 matches at 7 bases. The CDR3 spans 15 residues. The V segment lost 4 bases and the J segment 1 base; nucleotides outside the gene matches: 6. Germline V gives CDR1 MNHEY, CDR2 SVGAGI. The CDR3, as DNA: TGTGCCAGCAGTTCATTGGGACAGCCGAACACTGAAGCTTTCTTT. Translated: CASSSLGQPNTEAFF.

This sequence joins TRBV23-1 and TRBJ1-5; 7 nucleotides match TRBD1. TRBV23-1 is an open reading frame whose function is uncertain. The CDR3 sequence is 16 residues long. After removal of 3 bases from V and 3 bases from J, the junction contained 8 bases not matched to a gene. The CDR3 DNA reads TGCGCCAGCAGTCACCTTGGACAGGCTTACAATCAGCCCCAGCATTTT. Amino acids: CASSHLGQAYNQPQHF.

Ten or more counts support this clonotype. This chain uses TRBV10-3 with TRBJ2-3; 9 bases line up with TRBD2. Germline V gives CDR1 ENHRY, CDR2 SYGVKD. There are 15 residues in the CDR3. The V segment lost 10 bases and the J segment 0 bases; nucleotides outside the gene matches: 8. The CDR3 DNA reads as TGTGCCACTCGCTCTAGCGGGGATAGCACAGATACGCAGTATTTT. This translates into CATRSSGDSTDTQYF.

This clonotype has ten or more counts. The chain combines TRBV7-8 with TRBJ2-5; 8 bases map to TRBD2. Trimming at V came to 1 base and at J to 5 bases, leaving 6 bases not matched to a gene. This CDR3 has 15 amino acids. The germline CDR1 and CDR2 sequences are SGHVS and FQNEAQ. CDR3 residues: CASSLVWSGSETQYF. CDR3 sequence (DNA): TGTGCCAGCAGCTTAGTATGGAGCGGGAGTGAGACCCAGTACTTC.

This clonotype was observed many times. The chain links TRBV7-8 to TRBJ2-2; D remains ambiguous. The CDR3 is made up of 15 amino acids. V was trimmed by 4 bases and J by 2 bases, leaving 11 bases between them. The germline V gene encodes CDR1 SGHVS and CDR2 FQNEAQ. In DNA, the CDR3 is TGTGCCAGCAGCTCCCCAAGCTATAACACCGGGGAGCTGTTTTTT. Amino acids: CASSSPSYNTGELFF.

This clonotype has at least ten counts. The V call is TRBV7-9, the J call TRBJ1-1; D gene unclear. Per germline, CDR1 SEHNR and CDR2 FQNEAQ (reference sequence). The ends were cut back, 3 bases at V and 0 bases at J, with 11 bases in the middle. The CDR3 covers 15 residues. The CDR3 bases are TGTGCCAGCAGCTTGAGTCTACTAATGAACACTGAAGCTTTCTTT. Encoded protein: CASSLSLLMNTEAFF.

This clonotype has a count of ten or more. V and J are TRBV29-1 and TRBJ2-1, with TRBD2 identical over 9 bases. Germline loops: CDR1 SQVTM, CDR2 ANQGSEA. The CDR3 is 13 amino acids. Trimming took 7 bases from V and 7 from J; bases not matched to a gene: 8. The DNA of the CDR3 is TGCAGCGGGCGGGAGGGGCACGTGAATGAGCAGTTCTTC. Translating gives CSGREGHVNEQFF.